Listed here are 27 T cell receptor beta chains from one sample, sequenced in a study of OX40 agonist ivuxolimab in advanced cancers. Using immunoSEQ multiplex PCR, the repertoire was profiled, and TCRdb retains in-frame clones only, with some absent. The table shows about 35,000 clones, with over 60% occurring only once. The starting material was CD4+ or CD8+ T cells sorted from blood, obtained in a trial of the OX40 agonist ivuxolimab. These receptors originate from an adult with an advanced solid tumor such as melanoma, head and neck, liver or kidney cancer.

This rearrangement joins TRBV9 to TRBJ1-2, with D possibly matching TRBD1 (5 bases). This CDR3 is built from 15 residues. Per germline, CDR1 SGDLS and CDR2 YYNGEE. V was clipped by 5 bases and J by 6 bases, with 20 bases between them. The CDR3 loop reads CASRPGTGSPHGYTF. CDR3 sequence (DNA): TGTGCCAGCAGACCAGGGACCGGAAGCCCCCATGGCTACACCTTC.

The chain couples TRBV9 to TRBJ1-2; the D is unclear. The germline CDR1 and CDR2 sequences are SGDLS and YYNGEE. With 4 bases removed from V and 8 bases from J, the gap between germline ends came to 18 bases. This CDR3 spans 14 amino acids. As DNA, the CDR3 is TGTGCCAGCAGCACCCTGGTTAGTTCGGGCGGCTACACCTTC. Encoded protein: CASSTLVSSGGYTF.

In this sample, this clone turned up a few times. The chain combines TRBV27 with TRBJ1-2, with 7 bases fitting TRBD1. The J segment lost 8 bases and the V segment lost 0 bases, leaving 3 bases of the junction unmatched. Germline CDR1 is MNHEY and CDR2 is SMNVEV (reference sequence). The CDR3 consists of 13 residues. The CDR3 bases are TGTGCCAGCAGTTTATCGGGGACAGAGGGCTACACCTTC. Its protein is CASSLSGTEGYTF.

The V call is TRBV25-1, the J call TRBJ2-3; no firm D call. Trimming pared 9 bases from V and 6 bases from J, leaving 16 bases between. The CDR3 has 13 amino acids. Germline lookup yields CDR1 MGHDK and CDR2 SYGVNS. CDR3 DNA: TGTGCCAGTGGACCGTCGAAGCCCGATACGCAGTATTTT. As protein: CASGPSKPDTQYF.

This chain links TRBV5-1 with TRBJ1-4, with 8 bases lining up with TRBD1. Germline assignment: CDR1 SGHRS and CDR2 YFSETQ. The CDR3 sequence is 13 residues long. The J segment lost 10 bases and the V segment lost 7 bases, leaving 9 bases of the junction unmatched. The CDR3 region has the DNA TGCGCCAGCGGTTACGAACAGGGGGGAAAACTGTTTTTT. The encoded protein is CASGYEQGGKLFF.

The V and J genes are TRBV11-2 and TRBJ1-2; no firm D call. This CDR3 is 13 amino acids long. Germline values: CDR1 SGHAT, CDR2 FQNNGV. V was pared by 6 bases and J by 5 bases, with 13 bases between. The CDR3 here is CASSTTSAYGYTF. DNA for the CDR3: TGTGCCAGCAGTACGACCTCAGCGTATGGCTACACCTTC.

The count of this clone is one. The V call is TRBV7-8, the J call TRBJ1-6; D ambiguous. The V gene's germline CDR1 is SGHVS and CDR2 FQNEAQ. This CDR3 comprises 14 residues. V lost 5 bases to trimming and J lost 5 bases, with 10 bases between them. CDR3 bases: TGTGCCAGCAGCGCGAATAGAAATAATTCACCCCTCCACTTT. Its translation is CASSANRNNSPLHF.

The sample holds a few counts of this clone. The rearrangement uses TRBV6-6 and TRBJ1-1; tentative D call: TRBD1 (5 bases). Trimming removed 10 bases at V and 3 bases at J, with 9 bases between. The germline CDR1 and CDR2 sequences are MNHNY and SVGAGI (reference sequence). This CDR3 spans 11 amino acids. The CDR3 DNA is TGTGCCACAAGGGGCTACACTGAAGCTTTCTTT. Protein: CATRGYTEAFF.

This clone has only one observation. The chain links TRBV18 to TRBJ1-6, with unresolved D. Germline V lookup: CDR1 KGHSH, CDR2 LQKENI. This CDR3 comprises 13 residues. Trimming cost V 4 bases and J 11 bases, with 12 bases left between them. CDR3 nucleotides: TGTGCCAGCTCACATGATTCCAAGGCACCCCTCCACTTT. Encoded protein: CASSHDSKAPLHF.

The CDR3 bases are TGTGCCAGCAGCGTAGCCGGTAGCGGGAGCTCTAGCACAGATACGCAGTATTTT. Translation: CASSVAGSGSSSTDTQYF. The V gene is TRBV9, the J gene TRBJ2-3, with 9 bases identical to TRBD2. Per the germline V gene, CDR1 is SGDLS and CDR2 is YYNGEE. This CDR3 has 18 residues. V was clipped by 0 bases and J by 0 bases; unmatched bases: 8.

CDR3 sequence reads: CASSQALAGKQYF. In DNA form, the CDR3 reads TGTGCCAGCAGCCAAGCCCTAGCGGGGAAGCAGTACTTC. The J gene is TRBJ2-7, the V gene TRBV4-2; 9 bases are a match to TRBD2. The CDR3 has 13 residues. V lost 1 base to trimming and J lost 8 bases; unmatched junction nucleotides: 3. The germline CDR1 and CDR2 sequences are LGHNA and YNFKEQ.

CDR3 protein: CASTRLTEAFF. The CDR3 nucleotides are TGTGCCAGCACCAGACTTACTGAAGCTTTCTTT. This chain joins TRBV10-3 and TRBJ1-1, with D unclear. Germline V gives CDR1 ENHRY, CDR2 SYGVKD. The CDR3 extends over 11 amino acids. V was pared by 10 bases and J by 5 bases, with 11 bases between.

This clone was seen once. The rearrangement joins TRBV5-5 to TRBJ2-7, with 7 bases matching TRBD1. CDR3 length: 13 residues. CDR1 and CDR2 from the germline V gene are SGHKS and YYEKEE (reference sequence). J gave up 4 bases and V 4 bases, and 5 bases lay outside the gene matches. The DNA for the CDR3 is TGTGCCAGCAGCAAGACAGGGCGATACGAGCAGTACGTC. It translates to CASSKTGRYEQYV.

The chain employs TRBV19 and TRBJ1-1; D is unresolved. Germline V gene data show CDR1 as LNHDA and CDR2 as SQIVND (reference sequence). The CDR3 is 15 residues long. V was clipped by 7 bases and J by 1 base, with 16 bases between them. The CDR3 here is CASNSYQARNTEAFF. The CDR3 DNA follows: TGTGCCAGTAATTCATATCAGGCTAGGAACACTGAAGCTTTCTTT.

The genes are TRBV2 and TRBJ2-5; D gene uncertain. Germline CDR1 is SNHLY and CDR2 is FYNNEI. The CDR3 is 11 residues long. Trimming took off 3 bases at V and 11 bases at J, with 10 bases between the two ends. CDR3 in DNA: TGTGCCAGCAGTGAGACGAAAGAGCAGTACTTC. It codes for CASSETKEQYF. Filled out from reference TRBV2 and TRBJ2-5, the complete variable domain reads EPEVTQTPSHQVTQMGQEVILRCVPISNHLYFYWYRQILGQKVEFLVSFYNNEISEKSEIFDDQFSVERPDGSNFTLKIRSTKLEDSAMYFCASSETKEQYFGPGTRLLVL.

This clone was observed a few times. The J gene is TRBJ2-7, the V gene TRBV19; the D is unclear. V dropped 5 bases and J dropped 7 bases, with 15 bases sitting between them. Per germline, CDR1 LNHDA and CDR2 SQIVND (reference sequence). The CDR3 contains 13 residues. Written as DNA, the CDR3 is TGTGCCAGTAGTGACACCTCCTTGAAGGAGCAGTACTTC. Its protein product is CASSDTSLKEQYF.

The V and J genes are TRBV11-2 and TRBJ1-5, with D unresolved. V lost 1 base and J 11 bases, leaving 12 bases between the germline ends. The CDR3 is 13 amino acids. Germline loops: CDR1 SGHAT, CDR2 FQNNGV. The CDR3 DNA is TGTGCCAGCAGCTTAGGACGGGGTTGGGCCCAGCATTTT. Protein: CASSLGRGWAQHF.

The chain uses TRBV5-6 and TRBJ2-3; TRBD1 matches 7 bases. This CDR3 contains 19 residues. V was pared by 0 bases and J by 0 bases, with 13 bases of the junction left unmatched. Per the germline V gene, CDR1 is SGHDT and CDR2 is YYEEEE. This chain's CDR3 is CASSLAWERQGASTDTQYF. Written as DNA, the CDR3 is TGTGCCAGCAGCTTGGCTTGGGAGAGACAGGGTGCTAGCACAGATACGCAGTATTTT.

In this sample, this clone turned up once. The chain links TRBV6-1 to TRBJ1-2, with D tentatively TRBD1 (6 bases). The germline V gene encodes CDR1 MNHNS and CDR2 SASEGT. The CDR3 contains 12 residues. The V end was cut by 8 bases, the J end by 4 bases, with 11 bases between. In DNA form, the CDR3 reads TGTGCCAGCCTGGGAGGGGGCTATGGCTACACCTTC. Its protein is CASLGGGYGYTF.

This clone was recorded a few times. The chain is built from TRBV6-4 and TRBJ1-1; unclear D gene. V shed 0 bases and J shed 9 bases, with 8 bases lying between them. From germline, CDR1 is MRHNA and CDR2 SNTAGT. The CDR3 totals 12 residues. In nucleotides, the CDR3 is TGTGCCAGCAGTGACTCAAGTGGGAAAGCTTTCTTT. It codes for CASSDSSGKAFF.

The genes are TRBV4-2 and TRBJ2-7; unclear D gene. Germline CDR1 LGHNA, CDR2 YNFKEQ. The CDR3 length is 12 residues. Trimming cost V 2 bases and J 5 bases, with 7 bases left between them. CDR3 region: CASSQRWDEQYF. The CDR3 DNA reads as TGTGCCAGCAGCCAACGCTGGGACGAGCAGTACTTC.

The J gene is TRBJ2-3, the V gene TRBV11-2; possible D gene TRBD2, 6 bases. This CDR3 comprises 15 residues. The V end lost 0 bases, the J end lost 8 bases, and 15 bases lay between the germline ends. Germline CDR1 SGHAT, CDR2 FQNNGV. The CDR3 DNA follows: TGTGCCAGCAGCTTAGATAGGGCTAGCGTAATTACGCAGTATTTT. It codes for CASSLDRASVITQYF. The whole variable domain, filled in from reference TRBV11-2 and TRBJ2-3, reads EAGVAQSPRYKIIEKRQSVAFWCNPISGHATLYWYQQILGQGPKLLIQFQNNGVVDDSQLPKDRFSAERLKGVDSTLKIQPAKLEDSAVYLCASSLDRASVITQYFGPGTRLTVL.

The genes are TRBV15 and TRBJ1-5; D is perhaps TRBD1 (5 bases). CDR3 size: 15 residues. Germline lookup yields CDR1 LNHNV and CDR2 YYDKDF (reference sequence). Trimming took 5 bases from V and 6 from J, leaving 17 bases between them. This CDR3 reads CATSFGRGASQPQHF. The CDR3 DNA sequence: TGTGCCACCAGCTTCGGGAGGGGTGCTTCTCAGCCCCAGCATTTT.

J is TRBJ2-2 and V is TRBV25-1, with a possible D match to TRBD2 (6 bases). The CDR3 totals 15 residues. V was clipped by 7 bases and J by 4 bases, with 16 bases between them. CDR1 and CDR2 from the germline V gene are MGHDK and SYGVNS. CDR3 amino acids: CASTEGGTGTGELFF. As DNA, the CDR3 is TGTGCCAGCACCGAGGGAGGAACTGGCACCGGGGAGCTGTTTTTT.

For the CDR3, the DNA is TGCGCCAGCAGCCCCGACGGGAGCGGGGCCCTTGGGACCCAGTACTTC. Its translation is CASSPDGSGALGTQYF. The chain combines TRBV5-1 with TRBJ2-5; 7 bases fit TRBD2. CDR3 length equals 16 residues. V gave up 4 bases and J gave up 7 bases; unmatched junction bases: 16. Germline CDR1 SGHRS, CDR2 YFSETQ.

The genes are TRBV10-3 and TRBJ1-2, with no clear D. CDR3 length equals 13 residues. The V end was cut by 11 bases, the J end by 8 bases, with 21 bases between. CDR1 is ENHRY and CDR2 is SYGVKD in the germline V gene. CDR3: CASAPEGRAGYTF. The DNA for the CDR3 is TGTGCCTCCGCCCCCGAAGGGAGGGCGGGCTACACCTTC.

This clone occurred a few times. V and J are TRBV28 and TRBJ1-3; D gene ambiguous. CDR1 is MDHEN and CDR2 is SYDVKM in the germline V gene. V lost 7 bases, J lost 4 bases, and 17 bases lay in between. The CDR3 is made up of 15 amino acids. CDR3 sequence: CASKRPEGPGNTIYF. CDR3 DNA sequence: TGTGCCAGCAAGAGACCCGAGGGTCCCGGAAACACCATATATTTT. Complete variable domain (other parts from reference TRBV28 and TRBJ1-3): DVKVTQSSRYLVKRTGEKVFLECVQDMDHENMFWYRQDPGLGLRLIYFSYDVKMKEKGDIPEGYSVSREKKERFSLILESASTNQTSMYLCASKRPEGPGNTIYFGEGSWLTVV.